This T cell receptor beta chain came from a study of naive and memory T cell subsets. A UMI-containing oligonucleotide was joined by 3' ligation to the TCR cDNA template. RNA was extracted from over 2 ml of whole blood of healthy adults. Amplification of ligated cDNA took four PCR rounds with SP2 and nested alpha and beta constant primers. TCRdb itself ran the 5' RACE reads through MiXCR, one entry per CDR3 protein. The data show tens of thousands of distinct CDR3 sequences, with 4.7% seen just once and around 0.88% held by the top ten. The length of the CDR3 is 11 residues. Germline-derived CDR1 and CDR2 are SGHTA and FQGNSA. V dropped 7 bases and J dropped 4 bases, with 4 bases sitting between them. This clonotype was found many times.

The receptor was derived from a female donor in good health. V and J are TRBV7-2 and TRBJ2-2; unclear D gene. CDR3 DNA sequence: TGTGCCAGCACCCGCACCGGGGAGCTGTTTTTT. Protein product: CASTRTGELFF.